The 3 T cell receptor beta chains given below trace back to one sample, sequenced in a study of T cells in Graves' hyperthyroidism and ophthalmopathy. There were TCR beta CDR3 regions amplified from RNA transcripts. HTBI primers drove first-round RT-PCR of the TCR CDR3. TCRdb re-analysed the multiplex PCR reads in MiXCR, keeping a single row per CDR3 protein. This table holds some 560,000 distinct CDR3 sequences, roughly 14% found once. Sequencing used blood. The origin of the receptors is a woman younger than 45 with Graves' hyperthyroidism.

The rearrangement uses TRBV5-1 and TRBJ2-3; D gene uncertain. This CDR3 is built from 13 residues. Germline lookup yields CDR1 SGHRS and CDR2 YFSETQ. V shed 6 bases and J shed 0 bases, with 8 bases lying between them. The CDR3 coding sequence is TGCGCCAGCACCAACCCTAGCACAGATACGCAGTATTTT. As protein: CASTNPSTDTQYF.

This clonotype was detected many times. The rearrangement joins TRBV12-5 to TRBJ2-7, with 8 bases that match TRBD1. The CDR3 is 14 amino acids. CDR1 and CDR2 (germline): LGHNT, FRNRAP. The V gene end was trimmed by 4 bases and the J gene end by 3 bases; junction bases not matched to a gene: 5. The CDR3 DNA follows: TGTGCTAGTGGTTACACGGACAGGGTCTACGAGCAGTACTTC. This gives the protein CASGYTDRVYEQYF.

This clonotype was picked up one time. The J gene is TRBJ1-5, the V gene TRBV2; D ambiguous. CDR1 is SNHLY, CDR2 FYNNEI, per germline. V shed 0 bases and J shed 7 bases, with 10 bases lying between them. The CDR3 covers 14 residues. CDR3 amino acids: CASSEALRWQPQHF. CDR3 sequence (DNA): TGTGCCAGCAGTGAAGCATTGCGGTGGCAGCCCCAGCATTTT.